A single sample is the source of the 10 T cell receptor beta chains below, sequenced in a study of spatial heterogeneity in lung cancer. MiXCR was run by TCRdb on the 5' RACE reads, yielding one entry per CDR3 protein. Among 25,000 or so distinct CDR3 sequences listed, 6% were seen once. The time point is: blood at routine non-recurrence follow-up after resection. The authors sequenced whole RNA from tumor, nontumor lung or frozen PBMC without sorting. The material was PBMCs, obtained at follow-up. The receptors here all came from a male donor with early-stage non-small cell lung cancer.

This clonotype has a count of ten or more. V usage is TRBV27 and J usage is TRBJ2-1; 8 positions agree with TRBD1. CDR3 length equals 15 residues. V lost 6 bases, J lost 7 bases, and 11 bases stayed unmatched. The germline CDR1 and CDR2 sequences are MNHEY and SMNVEV (reference sequence). CDR3 coding DNA: TGTGCCAGCAGAGCCGGACAGGGTGGTATTAATGAGCAGTTCTTC. It specifies CASRAGQGGINEQFF.

This clonotype has at least ten counts. The V gene is TRBV12-3 or TRBV12-4, the J gene TRBJ2-5, with 9 bases identical to TRBD1. Trimming cost V 5 bases and J 2 bases; bases outside gene matches: 12. The CDR3 sequence is 17 residues long. The DNA for the CDR3 is TGTGCCAGCAGTCCAGTCCTCGGACAGGGGACACAAGAGACCCAGTACTTC. Its protein is CASSPVLGQGTQETQYF.

This clonotype was picked up many times. This chain connects TRBV29-1 to TRBJ1-1, with D unclear. The CDR3 consists of 14 residues. V dropped 0 bases and J dropped 1 base, with 9 bases sitting between them. Germline CDR1 and CDR2: SQVTM and ANQGSEA. This CDR3 reads CSVEEVAGNTEAFF. Written as DNA, the CDR3 is TGCAGCGTTGAAGAGGTGGCAGGGAACACTGAAGCTTTCTTT.

This clonotype showed up many times. The genes are TRBV18 and TRBJ2-1; 12 nucleotides match TRBD2. The germline V gene has CDR1 KGHSH and CDR2 LQKENI. The CDR3 covers 16 residues. The junction had 9 bases not matched to a gene; V was cut back by 4 bases and J by 8 bases. CDR3: CASSLTGTSGFDEQFF. The CDR3 DNA sequence: TGTGCCAGCTCACTCACCGGGACTAGCGGGTTCGATGAGCAGTTCTTC.

A remark on this clonotype: A much larger clonotype is one base distant, so this may be a read error. This rearrangement joins TRBV29-1 to TRBJ1-2; 10 bases align to TRBD1. The germline V gene has CDR1 SQVTM and CDR2 ANQGSEA. The CDR3 runs 14 residues. Written as DNA, the CDR3 is TGCGGCGTTGAAGGGGGGACAGGGGAATATGGCTACACCTTC. This encodes CGVEGGTGEYGYTF. The full variable domain, its missing parts supplied by reference TRBV29-1 and TRBJ1-2, is SAVISQKPSRDICQRGTSLTIQCQVDSQVTMMFWYRQQPGQSLTLIATANQGSEATYESGFVIDKFPISRPNLTFSTLTVSNMSPEDSSIYLCGVEGGTGEYGYTFGSGTRLTVV.

This clonotype was observed at least ten times. The chain uses TRBV30 and TRBJ1-6; 9 bases fit TRBD1. V shed 5 bases and J 7 bases; nucleotides not matched to a gene: 6. CDR3 size: 14 residues. CDR1 is GTSNPN, CDR2 SVGIG, per germline (reference sequence). The CDR3 is CAWQTGTGNSPLHF. The CDR3 DNA sequence: TGTGCCTGGCAAACCGGGACAGGGAATTCACCCCTCCACTTT.

This clonotype was seen at least ten times. In DNA, the CDR3 is TGTGCCAGCAGTTTCCCGGTGAACACTGAAGCTTTCTTT. This codes for CASSFPVNTEAFF. The chain uses TRBV12-3 or TRBV12-4 and TRBJ1-1; D is unclear. The V end was cut by 3 bases, the J end by 0 bases, with 5 bases between. CDR3 length equals 13 residues.

This clonotype was recorded at least ten times. The CDR3 region has the DNA TGCAGTGCTAGGAGACTAGCGGGGGGGAACAATGAGCAGTTCTTC. Its translation: CSARRLAGGNNEQFF. The gene calls are TRBV20-1 and TRBJ2-1, with TRBD2 matching over 14 bases. V shed 3 bases and J 5 bases; nucleotides not matched to a gene: 3. The CDR3 runs to 15 residues. From germline, CDR1 is DFQATT and CDR2 SNEGSKA (reference sequence).

This clonotype was seen ten or more times. The chain joins TRBV7-8 to TRBJ2-1; D unresolved. This CDR3 is 14 amino acids long. V was cut by 5 bases and J by 3 bases, with 11 bases left in between. Looked up from germline, CDR1 is SGHVS and CDR2 is FQNEAQ. CDR3 loop: CASSRRVDYNEQFF. CDR3 DNA: TGTGCCAGCAGCCGCCGGGTTGACTACAATGAGCAGTTCTTC.

The genes are TRBV6-5 and TRBJ1-1; TRBD1 might be the D (5 bases). CDR1 is MNHEY and CDR2 is SVGAGI in the germline V gene. Deletions cut 2 bases from V and 0 bases from J, with 13 bases between. CDR3 length equals 16 residues. This CDR3 is CASSYGRVRVNTEAFF. The CDR3 DNA is TGTGCCAGCAGTTACGGCAGGGTGAGGGTGAACACTGAAGCTTTCTTT.